This section outlines one TCR beta chain sequence together with its context. Trimming took off 2 bases at V and 1 base at J, with 16 bases between the two ends. This CDR3 has 17 amino acids. Germline CDR1 SGHAT, CDR2 FQNNGV. MiXCR was run by TCRdb on the reads, yielding one entry per CDR3 protein. The repertoire holds around 300,000 distinct CDR3 sequences, with roughly a quarter as singletons. The data were obtained in a study of T cell repertoires in cytomegalovirus infection. The sequence came from a human donor in good health (CMV status not recorded). Some clones in this sample may be carry-over from other donors' samples. The chain combines TRBV11-2 with TRBJ2-3; D may be TRBD2 (7 bases). Source material: PBMCs. The CDR3 DNA reads as TGTGCCAGCAGCTTACCCATAGGGGGGGACCGCACAGATACGCAGTATTTT. Protein product: CASSLPIGGDRTDTQYF.